Sequencing of this T cell receptor beta chain was carried out in a study of blood T cells in healthy people across ages. Study in general: Capturing about one barcoded beta molecule per two T cells was achieved by template switching.

V was pared by 4 bases and J by 1 base, with 8 bases between. The CDR3 is made up of 13 amino acids. Germline CDR1 reads SGHDN; CDR2 reads FVKESK. Isolated PBMCs totaled at least 7 million in each sample. PCR was performed a second time for roughly 7 to 12 cycles using a sample-barcoded 5' primer and a J-beta primer mix. TCRdb re-derived calls from the 5' RACE reads in MiXCR, one entry per CDR3 protein. The table has almost 1 million distinct CDR3 sequences, roughly 51% seen once; the top ten hold 20% to 25%. This rearrangement joins TRBV14 to TRBJ2-7; unclear D gene. Sequencing was done on a sample of blood. The receptor comes from a woman in her fifties or sixties in good health. The CDR3 protein is CASSRHTSYEQYF. For the CDR3, the DNA is TGTGCCAGCAGCCGCCACACTTCCTACGAGCAGTACTTC.